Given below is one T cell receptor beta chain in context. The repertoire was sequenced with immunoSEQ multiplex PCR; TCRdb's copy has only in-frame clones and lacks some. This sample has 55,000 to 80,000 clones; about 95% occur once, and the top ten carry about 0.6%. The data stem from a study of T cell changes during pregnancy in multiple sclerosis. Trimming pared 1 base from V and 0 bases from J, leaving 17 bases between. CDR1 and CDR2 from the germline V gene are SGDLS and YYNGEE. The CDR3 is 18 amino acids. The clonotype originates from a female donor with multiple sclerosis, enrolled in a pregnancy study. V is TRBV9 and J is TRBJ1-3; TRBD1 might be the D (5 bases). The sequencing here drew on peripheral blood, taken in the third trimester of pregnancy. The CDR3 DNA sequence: TGTGCCAGCAGCGTACTTGGGGAAGACAGCCTCTCTGGAAACACCATATATTTT. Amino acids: CASSVLGEDSLSGNTIYF. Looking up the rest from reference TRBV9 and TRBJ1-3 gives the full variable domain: DSGVTQTPKHLITATGQRVTLRCSPRSGDLSVYWYQQSLDQGLQFLIQYYNGEERAKGNILERFSAQQFPDLHSELNLSSLELGDSALYFCASSVLGEDSLSGNTIYFGEGSWLTVV.